Below are 29 T cell receptor beta chains sequenced from a single sample in a study of blood T cell repertoires in COVID-19. The data were produced by immunoSEQ multiplex PCR, yet TCRdb's version contains in-frame clones alone and is incomplete. Of over 85,000 clones listed, over 75% are singletons. The sample was peripheral blood. Receptors were obtained from a man aged 60-69 years with acute or convalescent COVID-19.

This sequence joins TRBV19 and TRBJ2-7; 12 bases map to TRBD2. The CDR3 totals 17 residues. CDR1 LNHDA and CDR2 SQIVND come from the germline V gene (reference sequence). The J segment lost 0 bases and the V segment lost 3 bases, leaving 6 bases of the junction unmatched. The CDR3 bases are TGTGCCAGTAGTATCGCTAGCGGGGGGGCAAACTCCTACGAGCAGTACTTC. It codes for CASSIASGGANSYEQYF.

V and J are TRBV9 and TRBJ2-3; perhaps TRBD2 as D (6 bases). Germline lookup yields CDR1 SGDLS and CDR2 YYNGEE. V lost 0 bases, J lost 2 bases, and 7 bases lay in between. CDR3 size: 14 residues. In DNA form, the CDR3 reads TGTGCCAGCAGCGTAGGGGACTTCACAGATACGCAGTATTTT. This encodes CASSVGDFTDTQYF.

The chain couples TRBV6-4 to TRBJ1-6; TRBD1 is a possible D gene (6 bases). The CDR3 length is 14 residues. V was clipped by 5 bases and J by 9 bases, with 14 bases between them. Germline CDR1 reads MRHNA; CDR2 reads SNTAGT. Here the CDR3 DNA reads TGTGCCAGCAGTCCGACAGGACGCGGTTCACCCCTCCACTTT. Translated, it gives CASSPTGRGSPLHF.

The V call is TRBV5-1, the J call TRBJ1-4; perhaps TRBD1 as D (5 bases). The CDR3 extends over 14 amino acids. Deletions cut 3 bases from V and 8 bases from J, with 14 bases between. Germline assignment: CDR1 SGHRS and CDR2 YFSETQ. CDR3 sequence (DNA): TGCGCCAGCAGCTCCGGCAGGGCAACGGAAAAACTGTTTTTT. The encoded protein is CASSSGRATEKLFF.

The V gene is TRBV6-1, the J gene TRBJ1-2; D gene ambiguous. The germline gives CDR1 MNHNS, CDR2 SASEGT. CDR3 length: 13 amino acids. The V gene lost 2 bases and the J gene lost 4 bases, with 8 bases spanning the gap. The chain's CDR3 is CASSELQFYGYTF. In DNA, the CDR3 is TGTGCCAGCAGTGAACTACAGTTCTATGGCTACACCTTC.

This clone was seen once. This may arise from a read error, as a much more abundant clone is one base away. The gene calls are TRBV5-1 and TRBJ2-1; TRBD2 agrees at 8 bases. J lost 3 bases, V lost 3 bases, and 2 bases had no gene match. Germline CDR1 and CDR2: SGHRS and YFSETQ. The CDR3 runs 14 residues. The CDR3 is CASSSGTSYNEQFF. CDR3 bases: TGCGCCAGCAGCTCCGGGACTAGCTACAATGAGCAGTTCTTC.

V usage is TRBV19 and J usage is TRBJ2-3, with 9 bases lining up with TRBD1. The CDR3 is 16 amino acids. The V gene end was trimmed by 5 bases and the J gene end by 3 bases; junction bases not matched to a gene: 9. Germline assignment: CDR1 LNHDA and CDR2 SQIVND (reference sequence). CDR3 region: CASSLTRDRVTDTQYF. DNA of the CDR3: TGTGCCAGTAGTCTCACCCGGGACAGGGTTACAGATACGCAGTATTTT.

This sequence joins TRBV27 and TRBJ2-4; TRBD2 is a possible D gene (7 bases). This CDR3 has 17 amino acids. Germline V gene lookup returns CDR1 MNHEY and CDR2 SMNVEV (reference sequence). V was clipped by 4 bases and J by 5 bases, with 21 bases between them. The DNA of the CDR3 is TGTGCCAGCAGTTCCCCCCGGGGCTGGGGGGGCCAAAACATTCAGTACTTC. Amino acid sequence: CASSSPRGWGGQNIQYF.

Worth noting for this clone: In the same sample, other DNA sequences code for this CDR3. The V and J genes are TRBV3-1 (or the pseudogene TRBV3-2) and TRBJ2-5; D is unresolved. Trimming removed 6 bases from V and 1 base from J, with 3 bases in between. The germline V gene encodes CDR1 LGHDT and CDR2 YNNKEL (reference sequence). The CDR3 length is 11 residues. The CDR3 region is CASSLQETQYF. CDR3 coding DNA: TGTGCCAGCAGTCTCCAAGAGACCCAGTACTTC.

The chain is built from TRBV6-2 or TRBV6-3 and TRBJ1-5; 8 positions agree with TRBD1. In germline, CDR1 is MNHEY, CDR2 SVGEGT. With 2 bases clipped from V and 3 bases from J, the junction kept 15 bases outside the gene matches. This CDR3 region has 19 residues. The CDR3 nucleotides are TGTGCCAGCAGTTACCGCGTGGGCAGGGGGCAGGAGGACAATCAGCCCCAGCATTTT. It encodes CASSYRVGRGQEDNQPQHF.

The rearrangement links TRBV5-1 to TRBJ2-1, with D perhaps TRBD2 (6 bases). This CDR3 has 13 residues. Trimming left V 4 bases short and J 4 bases short, with 9 bases between. Germline V gene data show CDR1 as SGHRS and CDR2 as YFSETQ. The CDR3 coding sequence is TGCGCCAGCAGCACGGACTATTACAATGAGCAGTTCTTC. This encodes CASSTDYYNEQFF.

The chain couples TRBV4-3 to TRBJ2-2, with 11 bases that match TRBD1. V was clipped by 4 bases and J by 7 bases; unmatched bases: 8. Germline V gene lookup returns CDR1 LGHNA and CDR2 YSLEER. The CDR3 has 16 amino acids. DNA for the CDR3: TGCGCCAGCAGCCGCTGGACAGGGGGCGGAAGCGGGGAGCTGTTTTTT. This gives the protein CASSRWTGGGSGELFF.

CDR3: CASSTTGADTQYF. The CDR3 DNA reads as TGTGCCAGCAGCACGACAGGGGCAGATACGCAGTATTTT. V is TRBV13 and J is TRBJ2-3; 8 positions agree with TRBD1. Germline V gene sequence: CDR1 PRHDT, CDR2 FYEKMQ (reference sequence). The CDR3 spans 13 residues. The ends lost 5 bases at V and 4 bases at J; junction bases unmatched: 2.

This clone was picked up a small number of times. The V call is TRBV11-1, the J call TRBJ1-1, with unresolved D. The germline V and J ends were trimmed by 2 bases and 7 bases, with 11 bases remaining between them. This CDR3 region has 13 residues. Looked up from germline, CDR1 is SGHAT and CDR2 is FQDESV (reference sequence). CDR3 bases: TGTGCCAGCAGCTTACTGTGGACTAATGAAGCTTTCTTT. Translating gives CASSLLWTNEAFF.

This clone has only one observation. The J gene is TRBJ2-3, the V gene TRBV5-4; D gene uncertain. The V gene lost 0 bases and the J gene lost 0 bases, with 8 bases spanning the gap. Germline CDR1 and CDR2: SGHNT and YYREEE (reference sequence). The CDR3 sequence is 15 residues long. The CDR3 loop is CASSLGDTSTDTQYF. In DNA, the CDR3 is TGTGCCAGCAGCTTGGGCGACACTAGCACAGATACGCAGTATTTT.

V usage is TRBV19 and J usage is TRBJ2-3; 10 bases map to TRBD1. Germline CDR1 reads LNHDA; CDR2 reads SQIVND (reference sequence). The CDR3 consists of 16 residues. V lost 3 bases and J lost 4; bases outside the gene matches: 7. CDR3 amino acids: CASSIFGTGVSDTQYF. The CDR3 nucleotides are TGTGCCAGTAGTATCTTCGGGACAGGGGTATCAGATACGCAGTATTTT.

The chain employs TRBV10-1 and TRBJ1-5; TRBD1 matches 7 bases. The CDR3 spans 13 residues. Trimming cost V 7 bases and J 7 bases; bases outside gene matches: 7. CDR1 and CDR2 from the germline V gene are WNHNN and SYGVQD (reference sequence). CDR3: CASNYRGGQPQHF. Written as DNA, the CDR3 is TGCGCCAGCAACTACAGGGGTGGGCAGCCCCAGCATTTT.

The chain carries TRBV14 and TRBJ2-7, with TRBD1 identical over 8 bases. The CDR3 runs to 14 residues. Trimming removed 4 bases from V and 4 bases from J; junction bases left unmatched: 6. Germline V gene sequence: CDR1 SGHDN, CDR2 FVKESK. CDR3 in amino acids: CASSPRTGLYEQYF. The CDR3 nucleotides are TGTGCCAGCAGCCCCCGGACAGGGTTATACGAGCAGTACTTC.

This clone was detected only a few times. The CDR3, as DNA: TGTGCCTGGATTAGCGGGAACTACGAGCAGTACTTC. This translates into CAWISGNYEQYF. The chain uses TRBV30 and TRBJ2-7, with 8 bases aligning to TRBD2. Germline V gene sequence: CDR1 GTSNPN, CDR2 SVGIG (reference sequence). CDR3 size: 12 residues. J lost 3 bases, V lost 4 bases, and 2 bases had no gene match.

The J gene is TRBJ2-3, the V gene TRBV5-6, with 9 bases matching TRBD1. Germline lookup yields CDR1 SGHDT and CDR2 YYEEEE. The junction had 3 bases not matched to a gene; V was cut back by 0 bases and J by 1 base. CDR3 length: 16 amino acids. CDR3 DNA: TGTGCCAGCAGCTTGGATCGGACAGGGGGCACAGATACGCAGTATTTT. Translated, it gives CASSLDRTGGTDTQYF.

This rearrangement joins TRBV10-2 to TRBJ2-3, with 11 bases matching TRBD2. V lost 6 bases, J lost 2 bases, and 4 bases stayed unmatched. The CDR3 runs 15 residues. The V gene's germline CDR1 is WSHSY and CDR2 SAAADI. CDR3 sequence: CASSLAGGYTDTQYF. The CDR3 coding sequence is TGCGCCAGCAGCTTAGCGGGGGGGTACACAGATACGCAGTATTTT.

This clone was detected a few times. This chain joins TRBV7-2 and TRBJ1-4; 8 nucleotides align to TRBD1. There are 15 residues in the CDR3. After removal of 5 bases from V and 7 bases from J, the junction contained 9 bases not matched to a gene. Germline V CDR1 and CDR2: SGHTA, FQGNSA. CDR3 in DNA: TGTGCCAGCAGCGCAGACAGGGGTTTTACTGAAAAACTGTTTTTT. Protein: CASSADRGFTEKLFF.

V gene TRBV19 combines with J gene TRBJ2-7; TRBD1 matches at 9 bases. The germline gives CDR1 LNHDA, CDR2 SQIVND (reference sequence). This CDR3 region has 15 residues. V trimming: 4 bases; J trimming: 2 bases; junction bases outside the gene matches: 6. The CDR3: CASSTLGTGTYEQYF. The CDR3 nucleotides are TGTGCCAGTAGTACTCTCGGGACAGGGACCTACGAGCAGTACTTC.

The V call is TRBV11-2, the J call TRBJ2-2; 8 bases are shared with TRBD2. CDR1 and CDR2 from the germline V gene are SGHAT and FQNNGV. The CDR3 contains 14 residues. The V and J ends lost 8 bases and 7 bases, in that order; junction bases with no gene match: 9. The CDR3 spells CASRKRERDGELFF. In DNA, the CDR3 is TGTGCCAGCCGCAAGCGGGAGAGGGACGGGGAGCTGTTTTTT.

The rearrangement uses TRBV7-9 and TRBJ2-5, with D possibly matching TRBD2 (6 bases). Trimming left V 3 bases short and J 1 base short, with 9 bases between. Germline loops: CDR1 SEHNR, CDR2 FQNEAQ (reference sequence). The CDR3 is 14 amino acids. This CDR3 is CASSLQGLQETQYF. CDR3 nucleotide sequence: TGTGCCAGCAGCTTGCAGGGACTCCAAGAGACCCAGTACTTC.

J is TRBJ2-5 and V is TRBV6-2 or TRBV6-3; 8 bases agree with TRBD1. The V gene end was trimmed by 4 bases and the J gene end by 5 bases; junction bases not matched to a gene: 6. Germline lookup yields CDR1 MNHEY and CDR2 SVGEGT. The CDR3 loop spans 14 amino acids. Here the CDR3 reads CASSFAGGEETQYF. As DNA, the CDR3 is TGTGCCAGCAGTTTCGCAGGGGGCGAGGAGACCCAGTACTTC.

This clone was detected once. The CDR3: CASSLPQGLAGESSYEQYF. The CDR3 DNA follows: TGCGCCAGCAGCCTACCTCAGGGACTAGCGGGGGAGAGCTCCTACGAGCAGTACTTC. J is TRBJ2-7 and V is TRBV4-1; 14 bases line up with TRBD2. In germline, CDR1 is MGHRA, CDR2 YSYEKL. There are 19 residues in the CDR3. V lost 4 bases to trimming and J lost 0 bases; unmatched junction nucleotides: 11.

The chain employs TRBV5-4 and TRBJ2-4, with a weak D call TRBD2 (6 bases). The germline gives CDR1 SGHNT, CDR2 YYREEE (reference sequence). V was shortened by 4 bases and J by 0 bases, with 8 bases between the two germline ends. This CDR3 has 14 amino acids. CDR3 in amino acids: CASSTGLAKNIQYF. The CDR3 bases are TGTGCCAGCAGCACGGGACTAGCCAAAAACATTCAGTACTTC.

The chain carries TRBV6-5 and TRBJ2-1, with a possible D match to TRBD1 (6 bases). Looked up from germline, CDR1 is MNHEY and CDR2 is SVGAGI. This CDR3 is built from 12 residues. Trimming cost V 10 bases and J 6 bases, with 13 bases left between them. In DNA, the CDR3 is TGTGCCACCTCGAGGGGGACCAATGAGCAGTTCTTC. Translating gives CATSRGTNEQFF.